This T cell receptor (beta chain) was obtained from a study of OX40 agonist ivuxolimab in advanced cancers. Overall study context: Among those enrolled, mean age was 60 years (range 23 to 79) and roughly 84% were male.

The table came from immunoSEQ multiplex PCR; TCRdb's copy has only in-frame clones and leaves some out. The sample includes tens of thousands of clones, about 89% of them seen just once. This CDR3 contains 16 residues. CDR1 SNHLY and CDR2 FYNNEI come from the germline V gene. V shed 4 bases, J shed 3 bases, and the junction held 6 bases outside the gene matches. This specimen consisted of CD4+ or CD8+ T cells sorted from blood, obtained in a trial of the OX40 agonist ivuxolimab. The source is an adult with an advanced solid tumor such as melanoma, head and neck, liver or kidney cancer. V and J are TRBV2 and TRBJ1-4; 9 nucleotides line up with TRBD1. DNA for the CDR3: TGTGCCAGCAGTGGAGGGACAGGGCTAGCTAATGAAAAACTGTTTTTT. As protein: CASSGGTGLANEKLFF.